This T cell receptor beta chain appears in the sequencing data of a study of blood T cell repertoires in COVID-19. About the study: The study drew acute and convalescent COVID-19 samples from the United States, Italy and Spain. Sample material is recorded as cDNA or gDNA derived from T cells, B-cell-depleted T cells, or PBMCs.

Repertoires were generated with immunoSEQ multiplex PCR, while TCRdb's copy carries only in-frame clones and drops some. Here the sample spans tens of thousands of clones, 65% to 85% being singletons. The sequence was collected from a woman aged 55 to 70 with acute or convalescent COVID-19. Sequenced material: peripheral blood.

In nucleotides, the CDR3 is TGTGCCACCAGTGATCCGCGGACAGGGAAAGACTATGGCTACACCTTC. Translation: CATSDPRTGKDYGYTF. The J gene is TRBJ1-2, the V gene TRBV24-1; 8 bases are a match to TRBD1. V lost 3 bases and J lost 3; bases outside the gene matches: 8. The CDR3 spans 16 residues. CDR1 is KGHDR, CDR2 SFDVKD, per germline.